The sequence of this TCR beta chain was determined in a study of shared T cell receptors in the human thymus (dated by TCRdb to 2020 to 2022). Regarding the study in general: The study examined how self-reactive, shared T-cell receptor alpha chains are generated in the human thymus.

Libraries were constructed by the immunoSEQ multiplex PCR assay. This immuneACCESS table, as held by TCRdb, lists in-frame sequences with V and J called but not all clones. Of the missing ones, under half trace to an unresolved V gene in checked studies; the others have no known cause. The sample table lists 500,000 to 750,000 clones, 88% of them with a count of one. The ten biggest clones cover 0.0095% to 0.011% of the sample. This clone has a handful of counts. The antigen this receptor binds is unknown. No per-base quality is available; no much larger clone lies one base away. Looking up the germline V gene yields CDR1 MGHRA and CDR2 YSYEKL. Spanning cysteine to phenylalanine, the CDR3 consists of 22 amino acids. The only DNA kept is the CDR3, 66 bases in frame from the first base. Relative to germline, V is 2 bases shorter and J is 6 bases shorter, with 34 bases between their ends. The same sample was also studied in work on human thymus T cells. The second publication reports: Immunologically healthy infants undergoing open corrective cardiac surgery for congenital heart defects in Finland were used as donors. Thymus tissue was collected as surgical resects that were removed during corrective cardiac surgery. Usage of V and J gene segments appeared to be biased in both the thymic and the peripheral blood repertoires. The related research reported highly overlapping thymic TCR repertoires among unrelated individuals. The study used about eight infant thymus samples plus four related peripheral blood samples to characterize TCR alpha and beta repertoires. The infant donors were roughly 7 to 244 days old, and the cohort included several males and two females. Thymocytes were freed from the tissue by mechanical means and kept at -70 degrees C as pellets of roughly 8.5-31 million cells. A QIAsymphony instrument was used to extract genomic DNA from the frozen cell pellets. TCRB and TCRAD loci were amplified from a standardized quantity of quality-controlled genomic DNA using the immunoSEQ multiplex PCR assay. The amplicons spanned the V(D)J region and were long enough to cover the CDR3 and allow V and J genes to be identified. The commercial immunoSEQ service was used to sequence amplicons on an Illumina platform. Primer bias and sequencing errors were corrected using previously described methods, and TCRAD and TCRB definitions followed the IMGT database. Analysis of the repertoires was done with immunoSEQ Analyzer 3.0 and VDJTools and included basic statistics, V/J segment usage, diversity estimates, rarefaction and pairwise overlap. To estimate diversity, the Chao1, ChaoE, Efron-Thisted, Shannon and inverse Simpson indices were applied, and diversity was also estimated on datasets down-sampled to the smallest sample. Repertoire overlap was assessed by strict matching of CDR3 nucleotide sequence, V gene and J gene, and clustering was done by Jaccard-based multidimensional scaling. Thymus samples yielded on average roughly 840,000 unique TCRB clonotypes, compared with around 91,000 from blood samples.

This TCR was sampled from a boy younger than two with a congenital heart defect. Donor details come from another sample of the same person, matched by shared clones. This chain joins TRBV4-1 to TRBJ2-2; 6 matching bases give a weak D call of TRBD1. Input material: thymocytes. At the DNA level, the sequence is TGCGCCAGCAGCCAAACCCGATTTGGGGACACCCATGGGGGTGGTCAACCCGGGGAGCTGTTTTTT. Its amino acids are CASSQTRFGDTHGGGQPGELFF.